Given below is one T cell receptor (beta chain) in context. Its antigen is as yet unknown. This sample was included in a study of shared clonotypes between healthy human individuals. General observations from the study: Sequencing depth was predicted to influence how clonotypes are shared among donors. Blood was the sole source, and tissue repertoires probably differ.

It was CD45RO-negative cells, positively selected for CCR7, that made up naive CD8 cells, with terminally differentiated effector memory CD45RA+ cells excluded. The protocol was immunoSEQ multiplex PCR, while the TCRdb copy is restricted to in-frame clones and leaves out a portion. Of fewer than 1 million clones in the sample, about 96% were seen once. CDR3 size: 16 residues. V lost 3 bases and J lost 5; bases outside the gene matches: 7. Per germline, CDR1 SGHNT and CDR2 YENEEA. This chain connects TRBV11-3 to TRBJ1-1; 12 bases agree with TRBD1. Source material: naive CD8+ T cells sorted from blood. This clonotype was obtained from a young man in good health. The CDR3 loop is CASSLGQGAWKTEAFF. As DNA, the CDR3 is TGTGCCAGCAGCTTGGGACAGGGGGCATGGAAAACTGAAGCTTTCTTT.